This T cell receptor beta chain was sequenced for a study of shared clonotypes between healthy human individuals. Profiled with immunoSEQ multiplex PCR; TCRdb holds only in-frame clones, not every one. The sample comprises about 490,000 clones, 76% of which are singletons, and around 13% rests with the top ten. In its sample, this clone was seen many times. This TCR came from a woman aged 40 to 50 in good health. Some clones in this sample may be carry-over from other donors' samples. Sequenced sample: PBMCs.

The CDR3 region has the DNA TGTGCCAGCAGCCTCAACCTAGCGGGAGGAGAGACCCAGTACTTC. Amino acid sequence: CASSLNLAGGETQYF. The V gene is TRBV14, the J gene TRBJ2-5; 11 nucleotides agree with TRBD2. From germline, CDR1 is SGHDN and CDR2 FVKESK. The CDR3 is 15 amino acids. V dropped 4 bases and J dropped 4; count of bases not matched to a gene: 5.